The rows below give T cell receptor beta chains drawn from one sample of a study of cytomegalovirus exposure and HLA in healthy donors. Data came from immunoSEQ multiplex PCR; TCRdb stores just in-frame clones and leaves some out. The sample includes 330,000 or so clones, approximately 90% of them seen just once. What was sequenced was PBMCs. These receptor sequences come from a woman aged 18-29 years in good health and CMV-seronegative. The CDR3 runs from the conserved cysteine through the conserved F or W. A D gene is named only where the DNA matches it firmly. Some rows mark clone size as missing; the rest say once, few, many or name a class of expanded clone.

j_gene,abundance,v_gene,d_gene,CDR3aa,CDR3nt
TRBJ1-1,.,TRBV5-1,.,CASSLGGSPVTEAFF,TGCGCCAGCAGCTTGGGAGGGAGCCCGGTCACTGAAGCTTTCTTT
TRBJ2-7,.,TRBV7-2,.,CASSDAGDSGEQYF,TGTGCCAGCAGCGACGCAGGGGATTCGGGCGAGCAGTACTTC
TRBJ2-5,.,TRBV5-1,.,CASNTEKGGWETQYF,TGCGCCAGCAATACCGAGAAGGGAGGCTGGGAGACCCAGTACTTC
TRBJ1-1,once,TRBV28,.,CASSFYASPGNTEAFF,TGTGCCAGCAGTTTCTATGCGTCTCCAGGGAACACTGAAGCTTTCTTT
TRBJ2-3,.,TRBV19,.,CASSIGTGTDTQYF,TGTGCCAGTAGTATAGGGACAGGCACAGATACGCAGTATTTT
TRBJ2-7,.,TRBV19,TRBD1,CASKDRDRASYEQYF,TGTGCCAGTAAAGACCGGGACAGAGCGTCCTACGAGCAGTACTTC
TRBJ2-7,.,TRBV13,TRBD1,CASSSGTGTYEQYF,TGTGCCAGCAGCTCCGGGACAGGGACCTACGAGCAGTACTTC
TRBJ2-5,.,TRBV9,.,CASSVAPTGQETQYF,TGTGCCAGCAGCGTAGCCCCTACCGGGCAAGAGACCCAGTACTTC
TRBJ2-1,.,TRBV28,TRBD2,CASSFPRIGRASLSYNEQFF,TGTGCCAGCAGTTTCCCCCGGATCGGGAGGGCCTCCCTCTCCTACAATGAGCAGTTCTTC
TRBJ2-7,.,TRBV7-8,.,CASSLVRVGEQYF,TGTGCCAGCAGCTTAGTTCGGGTTGGCGAGCAGTACTTC
TRBJ2-2,.,TRBV5-1,.,CASSLEGKTNTGELFF,TGCGCCAGCAGCTTGGAGGGGAAGACGAACACCGGGGAGCTGTTTTTT
TRBJ2-7,.,TRBV9,TRBD1,CASSLSPTGGGEQYF,TGTGCCAGCAGCCTTTCCCCGACAGGGGGTGGCGAGCAGTACTTC
TRBJ2-3,.,TRBV6-5,TRBD1,CASRPDRDTDTQYF,TGTGCCAGCAGGCCCGACAGGGACACAGATACGCAGTATTTT
TRBJ2-7,.,TRBV18,TRBD1,CASSPSGQGVYEQYF,TGTGCCAGCTCACCATCGGGACAGGGAGTCTACGAGCAGTACTTC
TRBJ2-7,once,TRBV10-3,.,CAIRVREGYEQYF,TGTGCCATCAGGGTCCGCGAGGGCTACGAGCAGTACTTC
TRBJ2-1,once,TRBV6-5,.,CASSYGQGYNNEQFF,TGTGCCAGCAGTTACGGGCAGGGGTATAACAATGAGCAGTTCTTC
TRBJ1-5,many,TRBV10-3,TRBD1,CATSTGDQPQHF,TGTGCCACTTCGACAGGGGATCAGCCCCAGCATTTT
TRBJ1-1,.,TRBV6-6,.,CASSYLQGNTEAFF,TGTGCCAGCAGTTACTTGCAGGGGAACACTGAAGCTTTCTTT
TRBJ1-2,.,TRBV6-5,.,CASSYGEVGGYGYTF,TGTGCCAGCAGTTACGGGGAAGTGGGGGGCTATGGCTACACCTTC
TRBJ1-5,few,TRBV2,.,CASREPGLEGQPQHF,TGTGCCAGCAGGGAGCCCGGGCTCGAGGGTCAGCCCCAGCATTTT
TRBJ1-5,.,TRBV11-1,TRBD1,CASSSQGDQPQHF,TGTGCCAGCAGCTCACAGGGGGATCAGCCCCAGCATTTT
TRBJ2-7,.,TRBV11-2,TRBD2,CASSGTSGSYEQYF,TGTGCCAGCAGCGGGACTAGCGGTTCCTACGAGCAGTACTTC
TRBJ1-2,.,TRBV27,.,CASSLYPSGQGPGYGYTF,TGTGCCAGCAGTTTATACCCCTCAGGGCAGGGTCCAGGGTATGGCTACACCTTC